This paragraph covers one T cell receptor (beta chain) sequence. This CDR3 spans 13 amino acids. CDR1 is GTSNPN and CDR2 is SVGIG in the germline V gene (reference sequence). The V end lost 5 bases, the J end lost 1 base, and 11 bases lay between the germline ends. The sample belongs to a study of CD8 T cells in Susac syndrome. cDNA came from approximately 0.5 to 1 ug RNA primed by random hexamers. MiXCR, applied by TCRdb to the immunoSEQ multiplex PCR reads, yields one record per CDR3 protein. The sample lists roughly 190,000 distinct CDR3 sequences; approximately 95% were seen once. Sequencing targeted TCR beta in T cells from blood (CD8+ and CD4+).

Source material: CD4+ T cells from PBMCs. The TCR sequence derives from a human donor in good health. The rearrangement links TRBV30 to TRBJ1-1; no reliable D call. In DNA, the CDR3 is TGTGCCTGGGAGAGGCGAAAGAACACTGAAGCTTTCTTT. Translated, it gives CAWERRKNTEAFF.